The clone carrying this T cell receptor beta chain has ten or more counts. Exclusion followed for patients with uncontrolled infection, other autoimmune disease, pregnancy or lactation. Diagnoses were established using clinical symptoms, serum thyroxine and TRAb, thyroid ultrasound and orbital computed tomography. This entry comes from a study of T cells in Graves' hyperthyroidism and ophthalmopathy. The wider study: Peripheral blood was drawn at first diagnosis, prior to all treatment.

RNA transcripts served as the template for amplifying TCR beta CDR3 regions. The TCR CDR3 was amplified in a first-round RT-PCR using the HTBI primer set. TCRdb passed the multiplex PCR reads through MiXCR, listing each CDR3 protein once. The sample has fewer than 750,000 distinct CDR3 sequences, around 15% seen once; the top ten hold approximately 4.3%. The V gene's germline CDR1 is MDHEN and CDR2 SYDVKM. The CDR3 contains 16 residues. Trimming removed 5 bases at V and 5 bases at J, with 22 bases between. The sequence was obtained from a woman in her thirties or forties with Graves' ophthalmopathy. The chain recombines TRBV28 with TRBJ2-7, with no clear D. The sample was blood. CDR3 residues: CASSPPRLSLTNEQYF. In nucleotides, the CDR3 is TGTGCCAGCAGTCCCCCCCGGTTGTCCCTAACGAACGAGCAGTACTTC.